Listed here are 20 T cell receptor beta chains from one sample, sequenced in a study of blood T cells in healthy people across ages. A sample-barcoded 5' primer and a J-beta primer mix were used in a second PCR of roughly 6 to 12 cycles. TCRdb called the 5' RACE reads again in MiXCR, with one record for every CDR3 protein. This repertoire shows 1.8 million or so distinct CDR3 sequences, about two fifths found once; its top ten account for 20% to 25%. Material for sequencing was blood. The receptor source for this set is a human donor in good health.

The V call is TRBV6-5, the J call TRBJ2-1; D perhaps matches TRBD2 (6 bases). This CDR3 region has 15 residues. Trimming pared 11 bases from V and 4 bases from J, leaving 21 bases between. CDR1 and CDR2 from the germline V gene are MNHEY and SVGAGI. The CDR3 nucleotides read TGTGCCGTCGGGAGAATGGTCCGAGAATACAATGAGCAGTTCTTC. It yields the protein CAVGRMVREYNEQFF.

This clonotype was detected a few times. The chain links TRBV18 to TRBJ2-5; 10 nucleotides align to TRBD1. Near its end, the DNA agrees better with TRBJ2-7, so the J call may be wrong. The CDR3 has 15 residues. The germline gives CDR1 KGHSH, CDR2 LQKENI. The CDR3 sequence: CASSRGTGDIYEQYF. The CDR3 DNA sequence: TGTGCCAGCTCACGCGGGACAGGGGATATCTACGAGCAGTACTTC.

A remark on this clonotype: Because it lacks the conserved phenylalanine or tryptophan at the end, this CDR3 is likely a read error. The V and J genes are TRBV4-3 and TRBJ2-1; 13 bases agree with TRBD2. Trimming at V came to 4 bases and at J to 7 bases, leaving 7 bases not matched to a gene. The CDR3 is 16 residues long. The germline CDR1 and CDR2 sequences are LGHNA and YSLEER. The CDR3 region has the DNA TGCGCCAGCAGCCCAACATGGACTAGCGGGGGAAATGAGCAGTTCGTC. Translation gives CASSPTWTSGGNEQFV.

This clonotype was recorded a few times. This chain joins TRBV7-9 and TRBJ2-4; D perhaps matches TRBD1 (6 bases). Per the germline V gene, CDR1 is SEHNR and CDR2 is FQNEAQ (reference sequence). The germline V and J ends were trimmed by 5 bases and 0 bases, with 11 bases remaining between them. CDR3 size: 15 residues. The chain's CDR3 is CASSPPGVAKNIQYF. CDR3 nucleotides: TGTGCCAGCAGCCCCCCAGGGGTAGCCAAAAACATTCAGTACTTC.

CDR3 loop: CSAPPRDRGTYEQYF. DNA for the CDR3: TGCAGTGCCCCCCCTAGGGACAGGGGAACCTACGAGCAGTACTTC. The V and J genes are TRBV20-1 and TRBJ2-7, with 10 bases matching TRBD1. The CDR3 covers 15 residues. V was pared by 6 bases and J by 2 bases, with 10 bases of the junction left unmatched. Germline V gene sequence: CDR1 DFQATT, CDR2 SNEGSKA (reference sequence).

This clonotype was counted a single time. This chain connects TRBV5-1 to TRBJ2-4; D unresolved. The end of the DNA aligns better with TRBJ2-7, so the J call may be wrong. The CDR3 has 15 amino acids. The V gene's germline CDR1 is SGHRS and CDR2 YFSETQ. This chain's CDR3 is CASSLNRAVGYEQYF. The CDR3 bases are TGCGCCAGCAGCTTGAATCGGGCGGTCGGGTACGAGCAGTACTTC.

In its sample, this clonotype was seen a few times. The rearrangement joins TRBV7-2 to TRBJ2-7, with D uncertain. CDR3 size: 14 residues. Germline CDR1 reads SGHTA; CDR2 reads FQGNSA. The germline V and J ends were trimmed by 0 bases and 3 bases, with 9 bases remaining between them. This CDR3 is CASSLAGNYYEQYF. CDR3 coding DNA: TGTGCCAGCAGCTTAGCAGGAAATTACTACGAGCAGTACTTC.

CDR3 bases: TGCGCCAGCAGCCAAGATCGGGGTAGGGCCAGGGATTACTCCTACGAGCAGTACTTC. It translates to CASSQDRGRARDYSYEQYF. The V call is TRBV4-1, the J call TRBJ2-7, with D tentatively TRBD1 or TRBD2 (5 bases each). CDR1 is MGHRA and CDR2 is YSYEKL in the germline V gene. V dropped 0 bases and J dropped 0 bases, with 21 bases sitting between them. The CDR3 is made up of 19 amino acids.

The chain is built from TRBV12-3 or TRBV12-4 and TRBJ1-2; possible D gene TRBD1, 5 bases. The germline V and J ends were trimmed by 3 bases and 4 bases, with 15 bases remaining between them. CDR3 length equals 15 residues. The CDR3 sequence is CASSLVDTAIYGYTF. The CDR3 DNA reads TGTGCCAGCAGTTTGGTGGACACGGCAATCTATGGCTACACCTTC.

The chain couples TRBV9 to TRBJ1-5; TRBD1 aligns across 10 bases. V lost 2 bases to trimming and J lost 7 bases; unmatched junction nucleotides: 3. Germline CDR1 is SGDLS and CDR2 is YYNGEE. The CDR3 consists of 14 residues. The CDR3 sequence: CASSVGTGAQPQHF. CDR3 in DNA: TGTGCCAGCAGCGTTGGGACAGGGGCCCAGCCCCAGCATTTT.

The table lists this clonotype with a few counts. J is TRBJ2-5 and V is TRBV6-2 or TRBV6-3, with unresolved D. There are 15 residues in the CDR3. Germline V CDR1 and CDR2: MNHEY, SVGEGT. V lost 6 bases to trimming and J lost 5 bases, with 19 bases between them. In nucleotides, the CDR3 is TGTGCCAGCAGACAGACTCCACGAGGTGAGGAGACCCAGTACTTC. This sequence encodes CASRQTPRGEETQYF.

CDR3 coding DNA: TGTGCCAGCAGCTTGTATGGGACAGAAACTGAAGCTTTCTTT. As protein: CASSLYGTETEAFF. V is TRBV11-2 and J is TRBJ1-1, with 7 positions matching TRBD1. CDR1 SGHAT and CDR2 FQNNGV come from the germline V gene. V trimming: 3 bases; J trimming: 5 bases; junction bases outside the gene matches: 6. The CDR3 length is 14 residues.

V and J are TRBV11-2 and TRBJ2-1; D call uncertain. CDR1 and CDR2 (germline): SGHAT, FQNNGV. Trimming left V 4 bases short and J 15 bases short, with 19 bases between. The CDR3 runs 13 residues. The CDR3 here is CASSSENSGSGFF. The CDR3 bases are TGTGCCAGCAGCTCAGAGAACTCCGGGTCTGGGTTCTTC.

Concerning this clonotype: This may stem from a read error, because a much larger clone lies one nucleotide away. The V call is TRBV21-1, the J call TRBJ2-7; TRBD1 is taken as the D call from the table, unchecked against the DNA. TRBV21-1 is reported as a pseudogene. The CDR3 is 14 residues long. CDR3 sequence reads: CASQPTGQGDGQYF. CDR3 DNA: TGTGCCAGCCAACCCACGGGACAGGGTGACGGGCAGTACTTC.

The sample holds one count of this clonotype. This chain links TRBV5-1 with TRBJ2-1; 16 bases fit TRBD2. The CDR3 runs 14 residues. Trimming at V came to 4 bases and at J to 12 bases, leaving 4 bases not matched to a gene. From germline, CDR1 is SGHRS and CDR2 YFSETQ. The chain's CDR3 is CASSGGTSGGVQFF. The CDR3 nucleotides read TGCGCCAGCAGCGGCGGGACTAGCGGGGGGGTGCAGTTCTTC.

The chain recombines TRBV28 with TRBJ2-7; D unclear. With the DNA end fitting TRBJ2-5 better, the J assignment may be wrong. The germline CDR1 and CDR2 sequences are MDHEN and SYDVKM. This CDR3 comprises 13 residues. In DNA form, the CDR3 reads TGTGCCAGCAGCTGCACCCATCTAGAGACCCAGTACTTC. Its translation is CASSCTHLETQYF.

This chain joins TRBV20-1 and TRBJ2-3; 10 nucleotides match TRBD1. The CDR3 contains 14 residues. CDR1 DFQATT and CDR2 SNEGSKA come from the germline V gene (reference sequence). Unmatched junction bases numbered 7, after V lost 6 bases and J lost 4 bases. Here the CDR3 reads CSAPGTGVSDTQYF. CDR3 DNA sequence: TGCAGTGCCCCCGGGACAGGGGTTTCAGATACGCAGTATTTT.

This sequence joins TRBV11-2 and TRBJ2-3, with D unclear. V lost 0 bases and J lost 0, with 10 bases in between. The CDR3 runs 16 residues. Germline V gene sequence: CDR1 SGHAT, CDR2 FQNNGV. The CDR3 nucleotides read TGTGCCAGCAGCTTAGATAGGGAAACTAGCACAGATACGCAGTATTTT. As protein: CASSLDRETSTDTQYF.

The table lists this clonotype with a few counts. V is TRBV4-1 and J is TRBJ2-5; 10 nucleotides align to TRBD2. CDR1 is MGHRA, CDR2 YSYEKL, per germline. The CDR3 length is 16 residues. V lost 1 base and J lost 5; bases outside the gene matches: 7. In nucleotides, the CDR3 is TGCGCCAGCAGCCAAGTAGAGCGGGGGGGCATGGAGACCCAGTACTTC. Translating it yields CASSQVERGGMETQYF.

The rearrangement joins TRBV6-5 to TRBJ1-2; D might be TRBD1 (6 bases). V was trimmed by 2 bases and J by 7 bases, leaving 14 bases between them. The germline CDR1 and CDR2 sequences are MNHEY and SVGAGI. The CDR3 is made up of 14 amino acids. In nucleotides, the CDR3 is TGTGCCAGCAGTTACGTTTGGGGGCTAGGTGGCTACACCTTC. This translates into CASSYVWGLGGYTF.